Following are 3 T cell receptor beta chains from one sample sequenced in a study of blood T cell repertoires in COVID-19. Produced via immunoSEQ multiplex PCR; TCRdb's table is partial and in-frame only. The profile shows over 150,000 clones, almost 85% of them singletons. Sequenced input: peripheral blood. The receptor source for this set is a man aged 18 to 29 with active or convalescent COVID-19.

The chain combines TRBV9 with TRBJ2-2, with 11 bases identical to TRBD2. This CDR3 contains 16 residues. V shed 3 bases and J 2 bases; nucleotides not matched to a gene: 3. Germline V CDR1 and CDR2: SGDLS, YYNGEE. This CDR3 reads CASSGLAGGNTGELFF. In DNA form, the CDR3 reads TGTGCCAGCAGCGGCCTAGCGGGGGGCAACACCGGGGAGCTGTTTTTT.

J is TRBJ1-6 and V is TRBV19, with 7 positions matching TRBD1. The germline V gene encodes CDR1 LNHDA and CDR2 SQIVND (reference sequence). This CDR3 contains 16 residues. J was trimmed by 0 bases and V by 5 bases; bases with no gene match: 4. For the CDR3, the DNA is TGTGCCAGTAGTGCCAGACAGGGCTCCTATAATTCACCCCTCCACTTT. The encoded protein is CASSARQGSYNSPLHF.

This clone has more than one count but fewer than ten. The chain joins TRBV4-3 to TRBJ2-7; 7 bases align to TRBD1. The CDR3 runs 15 residues. From germline, CDR1 is LGHNA and CDR2 YSLEER. With 0 bases clipped from V and 6 bases from J, the junction kept 8 bases outside the gene matches. DNA of the CDR3: TGCGCCAGCAGCCAAGATATAGGGGACAGCACCGAGCAGTACTTC. This sequence encodes CASSQDIGDSTEQYF.